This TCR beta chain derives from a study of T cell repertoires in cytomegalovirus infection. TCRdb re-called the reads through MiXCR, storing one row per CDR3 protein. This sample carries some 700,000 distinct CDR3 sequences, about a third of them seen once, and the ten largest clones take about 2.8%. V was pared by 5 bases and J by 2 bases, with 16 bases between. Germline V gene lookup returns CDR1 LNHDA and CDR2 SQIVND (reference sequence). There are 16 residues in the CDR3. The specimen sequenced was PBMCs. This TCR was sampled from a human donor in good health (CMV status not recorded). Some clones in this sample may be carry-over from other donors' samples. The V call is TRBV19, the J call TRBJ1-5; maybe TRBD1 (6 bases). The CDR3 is CASSLHRVEGNQPQHF. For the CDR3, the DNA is TGTGCCAGTAGTCTGCACAGGGTAGAGGGCAATCAGCCCCAGCATTTT.